The clone carrying this TCR beta chain was observed a handful of times. Its antigen is currently unknown. The sample originates from a study of T cell repertoires in cytomegalovirus infection. About the study: Public signatures in TCR beta pointed to CMV infection and matching HLA type.

Germline CDR1 reads SQVTM; CDR2 reads ANQGSEA. Trimming shortened V by 6 bases and J by 7 bases, and 15 bases separated the two germline ends. This CDR3 is built from 12 residues. General observations from the study: Summed frequency of shared TCR beta families picked out CMV carriers who also had the relevant HLA.

A single record per CDR3 protein comes from TCRdb applying MiXCR to the reads. The sample has roughly 600,000 distinct CDR3 sequences, more than 20% seen once. The chain couples TRBV29-1 to TRBJ1-2; D unresolved. The sequenced sample was CD8+ T cells from PBMCs. The receptor comes from a human donor in good health (CMV status not recorded). Some clones in this sample may be carry-over from other donors' samples. Here the CDR3 reads CSVPAAWGGYTF. The CDR3 DNA reads TGCAGCGTCCCAGCCGCCTGGGGTGGCTACACCTTC.